Detailed here is one T cell receptor (beta chain). Its antigen is not identified. 13 Jbeta primers and 60 Vbeta primers were used for the PCR. The method was immunoSEQ multiplex PCR; TCRdb's version includes in-frame clones alone and lacks a portion of them. The sample yields about 270,000 clones, around two thirds seen once. The ends lost 5 bases at V and 2 bases at J; junction bases unmatched: 3. The CDR3 covers 13 residues. Germline V lookup: CDR1 SGHTA, CDR2 FQGNSA. This entry belongs to a study of cytomegalovirus exposure and HLA in healthy donors. Findings of the study overall: Sequencing likely produced, as an artifact, a cluster of highly shared sequence variants.

This receptor was taken from a female donor in good health and CMV-seronegative. The chain couples TRBV7-2 to TRBJ2-7; TRBD1 aligns across 7 bases. Material for sequencing was PBMCs. Here the CDR3 DNA reads TGTGCCAGCAGCCGACAGGGCCCCTACGAGCAGTACTTC. This codes for CASSRQGPYEQYF.